A single sample is the source of the 5 T cell receptor beta chains below, sequenced in a study of TIL therapy for anti-PD-1-resistant metastatic lung cancer. Documented time point: pre-treatment sample, taken before nivolumab and TIL therapy. Sequencing used immunoSEQ v3. The table came from immunoSEQ multiplex PCR; TCRdb's copy has only in-frame clones and leaves some out. The table records roughly 46,000 clones, about 86% of them present only once. Material: blood, obtained at baseline. The source of these receptors is a person aged 25 to 85 with non-small cell lung cancer.

V and J are TRBV7-9 and TRBJ2-7; 9 bases agree with TRBD1. The V gene's germline CDR1 is SEHNR and CDR2 FQNEAQ (reference sequence). The V gene end was trimmed by 4 bases and the J gene end by 2 bases; junction bases not matched to a gene: 3. The CDR3 sequence is 14 residues long. DNA of the CDR3: TGTGCCAGCAGCTCGACAGGGGGGGCCTACGAGCAGTACTTC. Translating gives CASSSTGGAYEQYF.

The chain combines TRBV6-5 with TRBJ1-5; TRBD1 matches at 12 bases. Germline-derived CDR1 and CDR2 are MNHEY and SVGAGI. Trimming removed 6 bases from V and 7 bases from J; junction bases left unmatched: 4. The CDR3 covers 14 residues. The CDR3 DNA follows: TGTGCCAGCAGCGGGACAGGGGGCGGCCAGCCCCAGCATTTT. Its protein product is CASSGTGGGQPQHF.

This clone was observed once. V gene TRBV5-1 combines with J gene TRBJ2-1, with D perhaps TRBD1 (5 bases). The CDR3 length is 14 residues. Trimming took 0 bases from V and 5 from J, leaving 9 bases between them. Germline V gene lookup returns CDR1 SGHRS and CDR2 YFSETQ. DNA for the CDR3: TGCGCCAGCAGCTTGGACAGGACCAACAATGAGCAGTTCTTC. As protein: CASSLDRTNNEQFF. Looking up the rest from reference TRBV5-1 and TRBJ2-1 gives the full variable domain: KAGVTQTPRYLIKTRGQQVTLSCSPISGHRSVSWYQQTPGQGLQFLFEYFSETQRNKGNFPGRFSGRQFSNSRSEMNVSTLELGDSALYLCASSLDRTNNEQFFGPGTRLTVL.

V is TRBV18 and J is TRBJ2-2; D ambiguous. V lost 0 bases, J lost 0 bases, and 5 bases lay in between. Per the germline V gene, CDR1 is KGHSH and CDR2 is LQKENI. The CDR3 sequence is 15 residues long. The CDR3 loop reads CASSPPGSNTGELFF. In nucleotides, the CDR3 is TGTGCCAGCTCACCACCAGGCTCGAACACCGGGGAGCTGTTTTTT. Using reference TRBV18 and TRBJ2-2 for the parts outside the CDR3, the full variable domain is NAGVMQNPRHLVRRRGQEARLRCSPMKGHSHVYWYRQLPEEGLKFMVYLQKENIIDESGMPKERFSAEFPKEGPSILRIQQVVRGDSAAYFCASSPPGSNTGELFFGEGSRLTVL.

The V and J genes are TRBV4-1 and TRBJ2-3; D uncertain. Trimming stripped 0 bases from V and 5 bases from J, with 12 bases between. This CDR3 is 15 amino acids long. CDR1 and CDR2 from the germline V gene are MGHRA and YSYEKL. DNA for the CDR3: TGCGCCAGCAGCCAAGAGATGGCCGGGTTAGATACGCAGTATTTT. It is translated as CASSQEMAGLDTQYF.